These 31 T cell receptor beta chains were sequenced from one sample in a study of T cells in localized non-small cell lung cancer. Only in-frame clones appear in the TCRdb table, and some are missing; sequencing was by immunoSEQ multiplex PCR. This repertoire shows approximately 3,000 clones, more than 20% found once; its top ten account for around 16%. This material consisted of lung tumor tissue, taken before any cancer treatment. These receptors came from a man aged 35 to 70 with stage III lung adenocarcinoma.

The chain carries TRBV4-1 and TRBJ1-1, with a tentative D call TRBD1 (6 bases). The CDR3 totals 18 residues. The V end was cut by 0 bases, the J end by 1 base, with 18 bases between. Germline V gene data show CDR1 as MGHRA and CDR2 as YSYEKL. Here the CDR3 reads CASSQDKSKGGGNTEAFF. In nucleotides, the CDR3 is TGCGCCAGCAGCCAAGATAAGAGTAAGGGGGGTGGGAACACTGAAGCTTTCTTT.

This clone came up a few times. V is TRBV6-8 and J is TRBJ1-1; D may be TRBD1 (5 bases). The CDR3 has 14 amino acids. Deletions cut 5 bases from V and 1 base from J, with 11 bases between. Per germline, CDR1 MNHGY and CDR2 SAAAGT. The CDR3 here is CASSKPQGNTEAFF. CDR3 nucleotides: TGTGCCAGCAGTAAACCTCAGGGGAACACTGAAGCTTTCTTT.

The chain employs TRBV5-1 and TRBJ1-2, with 10 bases lining up with TRBD1. Trimming removed 0 bases from V and 6 bases from J; junction bases left unmatched: 5. CDR1 SGHRS and CDR2 YFSETQ come from the germline V gene. The CDR3 loop spans 15 amino acids. In DNA form, the CDR3 reads TGCGCCAGCAGCTTGGAAAAGGGGACAGGGGATGGCTACACCTTC. This codes for CASSLEKGTGDGYTF. Looking up the rest from reference TRBV5-1 and TRBJ1-2 gives the full variable domain: KAGVTQTPRYLIKTRGQQVTLSCSPISGHRSVSWYQQTPGQGLQFLFEYFSETQRNKGNFPGRFSGRQFSNSRSEMNVSTLELGDSALYLCASSLEKGTGDGYTFGSGTRLTVV.

This clone was counted a few times. The rearrangement joins TRBV11-3 to TRBJ2-7; TRBD2 might be the D (5 bases). Germline assignment: CDR1 SGHNT and CDR2 YENEEA. The CDR3 is 14 residues long. Trimming pared 5 bases from V and 1 base from J, leaving 12 bases between. CDR3 bases: TGTGCCAGCAGCGTCGACTACCAATCCTACGAGCAGTACTTC. Translation: CASSVDYQSYEQYF.

By frequency in the sample, this clone is medium-sized. Here the CDR3 DNA reads TGTGCCAGCAGCTCTGGGCCACACAGGGTAACGGGTGGCTACACCTTC. It encodes CASSSGPHRVTGGYTF. The chain uses TRBV9 and TRBJ1-2; a weak D match, TRBD1 (6 bases). V lost 4 bases and J 7 bases, leaving 23 bases between the germline ends. The germline V gene has CDR1 SGDLS and CDR2 YYNGEE. CDR3 length equals 16 residues.

This clone was recorded a few times. V gene TRBV11-3 combines with J gene TRBJ2-4; 9 bases map to TRBD2. V gave up 2 bases and J gave up 9 bases; unmatched junction bases: 11. The length of the CDR3 is 16 residues. Germline CDR1 reads SGHNT; CDR2 reads YENEEA. CDR3 coding DNA: TGTGCCAGCAGCTTATCTCGCGGGGGGGCCCGAGTCATTCAGTACTTC. It is translated as CASSLSRGGARVIQYF.

This chain joins TRBV30 and TRBJ2-5, with 10 bases matching TRBD2. Germline lookup yields CDR1 GTSNPN and CDR2 SVGIG (reference sequence). Losses at the gene ends were 0 bases for V and 6 bases for J; bases not matched to a gene: 7. The CDR3 is 15 residues long. CDR3 amino acids: CAWSVGSGGAQTQYF. The CDR3 DNA sequence: TGTGCCTGGAGTGTAGGAAGCGGGGGGGCTCAGACCCAGTACTTC.

This rearrangement joins TRBV27 to TRBJ2-1, with 7 bases identical to TRBD1. V trimming: 5 bases; J trimming: 5 bases; junction bases outside the gene matches: 12. Germline V CDR1 and CDR2: MNHEY, SMNVEV (reference sequence). This CDR3 is 16 amino acids long. The CDR3 nucleotides read TGTGCCAGCAGTGCCTATCGACAGGGAGTTCACAATGAGCAGTTCTTC. Amino acids: CASSAYRQGVHNEQFF.

This clone was counted a few times. V and J are TRBV11-3 and TRBJ2-5; D gene unclear. V lost 4 bases and J 4 bases, leaving 16 bases between the germline ends. The CDR3 has 15 residues. Looked up from germline, CDR1 is SGHNT and CDR2 is YENEEA. The CDR3 DNA sequence: TGTGCCAGCAGCTCCCCAAGGCCTCTGGGAGAGACCCAGTACTTC. It codes for CASSSPRPLGETQYF.

The chain is built from TRBV6-8 and TRBJ2-7, with D unclear. Deletions cut 7 bases from V and 3 bases from J, with 28 bases between. This CDR3 is 18 amino acids long. Germline CDR1 reads MNHGY; CDR2 reads SAAAGT. The CDR3 region is CASTPPRARAGALYEQYF. The CDR3 DNA sequence: TGTGCCAGCACCCCCCCACGGGCCCGGGCCGGCGCCCTCTACGAGCAGTACTTC.

This clone is labeled as medium-sized (0.01 to 0.1%). This chain connects TRBV11-3 to TRBJ1-1, with no clear D. This CDR3 region has 14 residues. CDR1 and CDR2 from the germline V gene are SGHNT and YENEEA. The V end was cut by 2 bases, the J end by 5 bases, with 12 bases between. The CDR3 DNA sequence: TGTGCCAGCAGCTTAAGGTCGTGGGGAACTGAAGCTTTCTTT. Translation gives CASSLRSWGTEAFF.

The CDR3, as DNA: TGTGCCAGCAGTCCAGGGGTCTCTGGAAACACCATATATTTT. It is translated as CASSPGVSGNTIYF. V gene TRBV28 combines with J gene TRBJ1-3; the D gene is possibly TRBD1 (6 bases). This CDR3 spans 14 amino acids. Per the germline V gene, CDR1 is MDHEN and CDR2 is SYDVKM. Between the trimmed V and J ends, which lost 5 bases and 0 bases, there was a span of 8 bases.

The rearrangement links TRBV4-1 to TRBJ1-2; 8 bases line up with TRBD1. Per germline, CDR1 MGHRA and CDR2 YSYEKL. Trimming at V came to 3 bases and at J to 8 bases, leaving 14 bases not matched to a gene. The CDR3 totals 16 residues. The CDR3: CASSQAQGAGAYGYTF. CDR3 nucleotides: TGCGCCAGCAGCCAGGCCCAGGGGGCGGGAGCCTACGGCTACACCTTC.

This clone was recorded a few times. This chain connects TRBV11-3 to TRBJ2-1, with 12 nucleotides matching TRBD2. Germline values: CDR1 SGHNT, CDR2 YENEEA. The V gene end was trimmed by 5 bases and the J gene end by 3 bases; junction bases not matched to a gene: 2. The CDR3 length is 15 residues. The CDR3, as DNA: TGTGCCAGCAGCAGGACTAGCGGGGACTACAATGAGCAGTTCTTC. Translation gives CASSRTSGDYNEQFF.

V usage is TRBV18 and J usage is TRBJ2-7; D call uncertain. The CDR3 totals 12 residues. Trimming shortened V by 2 bases and J by 2 bases, and 4 bases separated the two germline ends. CDR1 KGHSH and CDR2 LQKENI come from the germline V gene. The CDR3 region has the DNA TGTGCCAGCTCACCAGACCCCTACGAGCAGTACTTC. Protein: CASSPDPYEQYF.

This clone appeared a few times. The chain links TRBV11-3 to TRBJ1-1; D uncertain. Trimming took off 1 base at V and 1 base at J, with 10 bases between the two ends. CDR3 size: 15 residues. CDR1 SGHNT and CDR2 YENEEA come from the germline V gene. CDR3: CASSLGRSSNTEAFF. CDR3 DNA sequence: TGTGCCAGCAGCTTAGGCAGGAGCTCGAACACTGAAGCTTTCTTT. Full variable domain (missing parts from reference TRBV11-3 and TRBJ1-1): EAGVVQSPRYKIIEKKQPVAFWCNPISGHNTLYWYLQNLGQGPELLIRYENEEAVDDSQLPKDRFSAERLKGVDSTLKIQPAELGDSAVYLCASSLGRSSNTEAFFGQGTRLTVV.

This sequence joins TRBV6-8 and TRBJ1-1; D uncertain. Germline assignment: CDR1 MNHGY and CDR2 SAAAGT. V shed 5 bases and J shed 1 base, with 11 bases lying between them. CDR3 length: 14 amino acids. DNA of the CDR3: TGTGCCAGCAGTGGGCCCGGAACGAACACTGAAGCTTTCTTT. Protein sequence: CASSGPGTNTEAFF.

The CDR3 region has the DNA TGTGCCACCAGCAGAGGACAGGGGGCCTCCTACGAGCAGTACTTC. It encodes CATSRGQGASYEQYF. The J gene is TRBJ2-7, the V gene TRBV15, with TRBD1 matching over 10 bases. This CDR3 comprises 15 residues. Germline CDR1 LNHNV, CDR2 YYDKDF (reference sequence). V lost 1 base, J lost 0 bases, and 0 bases stayed unmatched.

This chain uses TRBV7-2 with TRBJ1-2, with 8 bases that match TRBD1. The CDR3 runs 13 residues. V lost 3 bases and J lost 8; bases outside the gene matches: 5. From germline, CDR1 is SGHTA and CDR2 FQGNSA. This CDR3 is CASSFRTGSGYTF. In DNA, the CDR3 is TGTGCCAGCAGCTTCCGGACAGGGTCGGGCTACACCTTC.

The chain carries TRBV10-2 and TRBJ2-7; tentatively, D is TRBD2 (5 bases). Germline CDR1 and CDR2: WSHSY and SAAADI. V lost 5 bases and J lost 0, with 11 bases in between. The CDR3 consists of 14 residues. As DNA, the CDR3 is TGCGCCAGCAGTCCCGGACTGGTCTCCTACGAGCAGTACTTC. It is translated as CASSPGLVSYEQYF.

This rearrangement joins TRBV10-2 to TRBJ2-5; possibly TRBD1 for D (5 bases). Trimming took 0 bases from V and 6 from J, leaving 17 bases between them. The CDR3 length is 16 residues. Germline CDR1 WSHSY, CDR2 SAAADI. The CDR3 nucleotides are TGCGCCAGCAGTGAGTCGTTTCAGGGTAGGGCTAAGACCCAGTACTTC. It yields the protein CASSESFQGRAKTQYF.

The chain uses TRBV5-1 and TRBJ2-6; maybe TRBD2 (8 bases). CDR3 length: 18 amino acids. V shed 2 bases and J shed 0 bases, with 15 bases lying between them. Looked up from germline, CDR1 is SGHRS and CDR2 is YFSETQ. The CDR3, as DNA: TGCGCCAGCAGCTTTCCGACAGGGACTAGCTCTGGGGCCAACGTCCTGACTTTC. Translation gives CASSFPTGTSSGANVLTF.

The chain combines TRBV19 with TRBJ2-5, with D possibly TRBD2 on 7 matching bases. V was trimmed by 6 bases and J by 5 bases, leaving 19 bases between them. CDR3 length: 15 amino acids. CDR1 LNHDA and CDR2 SQIVND come from the germline V gene (reference sequence). The CDR3 region has the DNA TGTGCCAGTAGCCCAAAGGGGGGGCGGAGGGAGACCCAGTACTTC. This encodes CASSPKGGRRETQYF.

The chain links TRBV19 to TRBJ1-1, with 8 bases aligning to TRBD1. The CDR3 extends over 14 amino acids. The V and J ends lost 4 bases and 6 bases, in that order; junction bases with no gene match: 7. The germline V gene has CDR1 LNHDA and CDR2 SQIVND (reference sequence). The CDR3 nucleotides are TGTGCCAGTAGTACCCGGGACAGGAGTGCTGAAGCTTTCTTT. Its protein product is CASSTRDRSAEAFF. The variable domain in full, completed from reference TRBV19 and TRBJ1-1, reads DGGITQSPKYLFRKEGQNVTLSCEQNLNHDAMYWYRQDPGQGLRLIYYSQIVNDFQKGDIAEGYSVSREKKESFPLTVTSAQKNPTAFYLCASSTRDRSAEAFFGQGTRLTVV.

V usage is TRBV30 and J usage is TRBJ1-6, with 9 bases matching TRBD1. Germline lookup yields CDR1 GTSNPN and CDR2 SVGIG (reference sequence). The J segment lost 12 bases and the V segment lost 8 bases, leaving 11 bases of the junction unmatched. There are 13 residues in the CDR3. The CDR3 DNA is TGTGCCCAAGGACAGGGGCGAAGTCTACCCCTCCACTTT. Protein product: CAQGQGRSLPLHF. The full variable domain, in which reference TRBV30 and TRBJ1-6 provide the parts outside the CDR3, is SQTIHQWPATLVQPVGSPLSLECTVEGTSNPNLYWYRQAAGRGLQLLFYSVGIGQISSEVPQNLSASRPQDRQFILSSKKLLLSDSGFYLCAQGQGRSLPLHFGNGTRLTVT.

The table lists this clone with a few counts. The chain combines TRBV11-3 with TRBJ2-7, with D possibly called TRBD1 or TRBD2 (5 bases each). Per the germline V gene, CDR1 is SGHNT and CDR2 is YENEEA. V was shortened by 5 bases and J by 1 base, with 15 bases between the two germline ends. The CDR3 totals 15 residues. The CDR3: CASSGLGRRSYEQYF. The CDR3 coding sequence is TGTGCCAGCAGCGGCCTGGGACGGAGATCCTACGAGCAGTACTTC.

CDR3 bases: TGTGCCTGGAGGGGTGAGTTACTCTACGAGCAGTACTTC. Amino acids: CAWRGELLYEQYF. The V gene is TRBV30, the J gene TRBJ2-7; D unclear. With 3 bases removed from V and 3 bases from J, the gap between germline ends came to 12 bases. Germline V gives CDR1 GTSNPN, CDR2 SVGIG (reference sequence). There are 13 residues in the CDR3. The full variable domain, rest sourced from reference TRBV30 and TRBJ2-7, is SQTIHQWPATLVQPVGSPLSLECTVEGTSNPNLYWYRQAAGRGLQLLFYSVGIGQISSEVPQNLSASRPQDRQFILSSKKLLLSDSGFYLCAWRGELLYEQYFGPGTRLTVT.

This clone was counted a few times. The chain carries TRBV11-3 and TRBJ2-5; D is ambiguous. This CDR3 comprises 15 residues. Deletions cut 3 bases from V and 1 base from J, with 12 bases between. Germline loops: CDR1 SGHNT, CDR2 YENEEA. CDR3 DNA: TGTGCCAGCAGCTTTTTGCTGGAGTCCCAAGAGACCCAGTACTTC. As protein: CASSFLLESQETQYF.

This clone is medium-sized (0.01 to 0.1%) within its sample. This chain uses TRBV6-8 with TRBJ1-5; weak D call: TRBD1 (6 bases). V lost 0 bases to trimming and J lost 3 bases, with 9 bases between them. Germline V gives CDR1 MNHGY, CDR2 SAAAGT. The CDR3 totals 15 residues. CDR3 sequence (DNA): TGTGCCAGCAGTTACTCCCGGGACATCAATCAGCCCCAGCATTTT. Its translation is CASSYSRDINQPQHF.

This clone rates as medium-sized (0.01 to 0.1%). This chain uses TRBV11-3 with TRBJ2-5; 10 positions match TRBD1. Germline CDR1 reads SGHNT; CDR2 reads YENEEA. The CDR3 runs to 15 residues. The J segment lost 2 bases and the V segment lost 3 bases, leaving 3 bases of the junction unmatched. DNA of the CDR3: TGTGCCAGCAGCTTGGGACAGGGGTTACAAGAGACCCAGTACTTC. Translating it yields CASSLGQGLQETQYF.

There are a few counts of this clone. The chain couples TRBV30 to TRBJ1-1; D is ambiguous. V shed 2 bases and J shed 1 base, with 11 bases lying between them. The CDR3 runs to 14 residues. Germline V gene sequence: CDR1 GTSNPN, CDR2 SVGIG (reference sequence). This CDR3 is CAWSRNTQNTEAFF. The DNA of the CDR3 is TGTGCCTGGAGTCGGAACACCCAGAACACTGAAGCTTTCTTT.